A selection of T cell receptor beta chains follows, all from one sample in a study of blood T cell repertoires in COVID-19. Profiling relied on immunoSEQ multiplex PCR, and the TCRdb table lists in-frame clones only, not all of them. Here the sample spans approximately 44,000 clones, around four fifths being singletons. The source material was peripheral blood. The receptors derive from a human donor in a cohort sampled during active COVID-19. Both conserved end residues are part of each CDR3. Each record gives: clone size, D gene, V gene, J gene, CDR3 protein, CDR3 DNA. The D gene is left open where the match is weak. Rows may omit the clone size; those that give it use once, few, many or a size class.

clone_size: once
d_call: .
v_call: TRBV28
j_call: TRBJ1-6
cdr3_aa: CASCQGTSPLHF
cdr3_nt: TGTGCCAGTTGCCAGGGGACTTCACCCCTCCACTTT

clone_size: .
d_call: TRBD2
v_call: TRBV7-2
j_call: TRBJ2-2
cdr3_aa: CASSFFSGYGGELFF
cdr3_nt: TGTGCCAGCAGCTTTTTTAGCGGGTACGGCGGGGAGCTGTTTTTT

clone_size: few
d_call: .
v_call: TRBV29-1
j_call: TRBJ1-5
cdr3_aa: CSAQGMSNQPQHF
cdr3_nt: TGCAGCGCCCAGGGGATGAGCAATCAGCCCCAGCATTTT

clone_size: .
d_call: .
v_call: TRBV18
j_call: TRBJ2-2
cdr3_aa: CASSPLTQGPSTGELFF
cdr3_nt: TGTGCCAGCTCACCACTCACCCAGGGGCCGAGCACCGGGGAGCTGTTTTTT

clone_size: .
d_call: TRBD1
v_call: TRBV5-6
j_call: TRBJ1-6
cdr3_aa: CASSLRTGLSPLHF
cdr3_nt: TGTGCCAGCAGCCTACGGACAGGGCTTTCACCCCTCCACTTT

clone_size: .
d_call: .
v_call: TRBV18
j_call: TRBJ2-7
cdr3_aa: CASSPSTGTYEQYF
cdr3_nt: TGTGCCAGCTCACCGTCGACAGGAACCTACGAGCAGTACTTC

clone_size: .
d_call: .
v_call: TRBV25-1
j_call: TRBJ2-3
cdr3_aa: CASSERDRASTDTQYF
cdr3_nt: TGTGCCAGCAGTGAGAGGGATAGGGCCTCCACAGATACGCAGTATTTT

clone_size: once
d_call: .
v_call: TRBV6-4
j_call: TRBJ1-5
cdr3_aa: CASSEYSSNQPQHF
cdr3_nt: TGTGCCAGCAGTGAGTACAGTTCCAATCAGCCCCAGCATTTT

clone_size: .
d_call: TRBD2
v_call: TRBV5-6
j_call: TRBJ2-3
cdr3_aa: CASSPEGLAAPTQYF
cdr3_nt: TGTGCCAGCAGCCCAGAAGGACTAGCAGCCCCAACGCAGTATTTT

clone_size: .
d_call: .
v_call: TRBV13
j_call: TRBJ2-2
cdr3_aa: CASSFGRGTGELFF
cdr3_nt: TGTGCCAGCAGCTTTGGCCGCGGGACCGGGGAGCTGTTTTTT

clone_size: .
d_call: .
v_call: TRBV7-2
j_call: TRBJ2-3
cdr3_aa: CANNRGVADTQYF
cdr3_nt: TGTGCCAACAATCGGGGAGTAGCAGATACGCAGTATTTT